This T cell receptor beta chain appears in the sequencing data of a study of beta chain features in type 1 diabetes (dated by TCRdb to the late 2010s). About the investigation overall: Mean age, gender distribution, total cell number and subset yield did not differ between patients and healthy donors. The study compared the TCRB repertoires of sorted circulating CD4+ T cell subsets in recently diagnosed type 1 diabetes patients with those in matched healthy donors. Regulatory and stem cell-like memory subsets were isolated from only 8 patients and 8 healthy donors, whereas naive and central memory subsets came from all 30 or so donors. A total of roughly 110 million sorted cells were examined across all samples, and the number of cells per subset was strongly correlated with RNA yield. What the study reported, not specific to this receptor: Because cDNA rather than genomic DNA was sequenced, highly expressing activated cells could have been over-represented, although no difference in activation and CD3 levels was found between groups. Naive, central memory and regulatory TCRB repertoires appeared more similar among patients than among healthy donors. Fewer insertions and more nucleotide deletions at VDJ recombination sites were observed in patients with type 1 diabetes, implying thymic rearrangement abnormalities. PCR may preferentially amplify shorter templates, but because patient and control samples were amplified and corrected together, any resulting skew would affect both groups equally. A moderate but significant shortening of TCRB CDR3 length was observed in type 1 diabetes patients in all four CD4+ subsets. Because the HLA sub-analyses included only small numbers of individuals, any influence of HLA type on TCRB rearrangement was left unresolved.

The entire isolated RNA was reverse transcribed using the High Capacity cDNA Reverse Transcription Kit, and thus expressed TCRB transcripts were sequenced. Naive, central memory and regulatory T cell samples underwent deep immunoSEQ sequencing, averaging about 3.3 million total reads per sample. After sorted cells were lysed in RLT buffer, RNA was extracted with DNase-treated RNeasy Micro or Mini kits, with the choice depending on cell number. To prevent cross-contamination, every cell subset was processed on its own, while patient and healthy donor samples were processed together. The immunoSEQ multiplex PCR was used to amplify TCRB sequences from cDNA, yielding 87-bp fragments that span the CDR3 region. Amplicons were sequenced on the Illumina HiSeq platform. The paper's processing steps were these. Synthetic template baselines were used to correct PCR bias computationally, reads within Hamming distance 2 were collapsed together, and singletons that could not be merged were discarded. Reads were aligned against IMGT to assign V, D and J genes, CDR3 length and insertions or deletions at six rearrangement sites. Within each subset, clonotype counts were normalized to sorted cell number, after which true diversity and Gini coefficients were computed with the tcR R package. The overlap coefficient, calculated on TCRB nucleotide sequences, was used to measure repertoire sharing. Out-of-frame TCRB sequences from naive cells were analyzed to stand in for the pre-selection repertoire. In TCRdb, the immuneACCESS table is reduced to in-frame sequences with V and J assigned. These tables do not hold every clone; where another copy was compared, an unresolved V gene accounts for under half, and the others remain unexplained. V and J calls and clone size follow that table, whereas D and trimming were derived from the DNA. The sample has about 260,000 clones on record, over 65% of them singletons. The leading ten clones occupy almost 0.055% of the sample.

Each donor gave one peripheral blood draw, averaging about 120 mL, which was collected into heparinised tubes. A BD FACSAria II and a panel including CD45RO, CCR7, CD25, CD127, CD95 and CD27 were used to sort naive, central memory, regulatory and stem cell-like memory CD4+ T cells. All sorted populations exceeded 98% purity. Right away, PBMCs were isolated by Lymphoprep density gradient centrifugation and were stained directly, with no culture step. To minimize batch effects, samples were stained and sorted in pairs, one healthy donor with one patient per experiment. Note on this clone: Its antigen is unknown. Base qualities are missing; no much larger clone stands one base away.

The CDR3 goes from the cysteine to the phenylalanine over 13 residues. This entry keeps only the CDR3 DNA: 39 bases, framed from base 1. The germline V gene (reference sequence) sets CDR1 to GTSNPN and CDR2 to SVGIG. The V and J ends are trimmed by 0 bases and 3 bases, leaving 6 bases between them. This sequence uses TRBV30 and TRBJ1-5, with no confidently assigned D gene. This sequence originates from a man between 25 and 39 years old in good health. The material sequenced was naive CD4+ T cells from blood. The meaning of the sample's cell subset or site label: true naive CD4+ T cells. DNA sequence: TGTGCCTGGAGTGTACAGAACAATCAGCCCCAGCATTTT. This translates into CAWSVQNNQPQHF.